A selection of T cell receptor beta chains follows, all from one sample in a study of tissue T cells after allogeneic stem cell transplantation. The assay was immunoSEQ multiplex PCR, and TCRdb's table has in-frame clones only and misses some. The table has over 550 clones, about 77% seen once; the top ten hold under 20%. This specimen was liver tissue, taken at autopsy. The receptors originated from a female patient aged 18-49 years with steroid-refractory graft-versus-host disease after an allogeneic stem cell transplant. The graft donor may account for some of the T cells. Both conserved end residues are part of each CDR3. Fields, in order: D gene, clone size, J gene, V gene, CDR3 length, CDR3 DNA, CDR3 protein. D genes are given only for firm matches. Size is omitted from some rows. Given values are once, few, many or a class for expanded clones.

d_call: .; clone_size: once; j_call: TRBJ2-5; v_call: TRBV4-2; cdr3_length: 16; cdr3_nt: TGTGCCAGCAGCCAAGATCGTGGCACGTGGGGCGAGACCCAGTACTTC; cdr3_aa: CASSQDRGTWGETQYF
d_call: .; clone_size: once; j_call: TRBJ1-4; v_call: TRBV4-1; cdr3_length: 15; cdr3_nt: TGCGCCAGCAGCCTCTTATTAGGGCGAAATGAAAAACTGTTTTTT; cdr3_aa: CASSLLLGRNEKLFF
d_call: TRBD1; clone_size: .; j_call: TRBJ1-6; v_call: TRBV9; cdr3_length: 15; cdr3_nt: TGTGCCAGCAGCAGCCGGGACAGGGCCTATTCACCCCTCCACTTT; cdr3_aa: CASSSRDRAYSPLHF
d_call: .; clone_size: once; j_call: TRBJ2-3; v_call: TRBV5-1; cdr3_length: 13; cdr3_nt: TGCGCCAGCATGATAGGAGGCACAGATACGCAGTATTTT; cdr3_aa: CASMIGGTDTQYF
d_call: .; clone_size: .; j_call: TRBJ2-3; v_call: TRBV10-2; cdr3_length: 15; cdr3_nt: TGCGCCAGCAGTGAGGTGGTAGCGGAAGCAGATACGCAGTATTTT; cdr3_aa: CASSEVVAEADTQYF
d_call: .; clone_size: .; j_call: TRBJ2-2; v_call: TRBV6-5; cdr3_length: 15; cdr3_nt: TGTGCCAGCAGACCCGGGACATCGTTCCCCGGGGAGCTGTTTTTT; cdr3_aa: CASRPGTSFPGELFF
d_call: .; clone_size: once; j_call: TRBJ2-5; v_call: TRBV5-1; cdr3_length: 15; cdr3_nt: TGCGCCAGCAGCTTGGCAGGGGTTGCGGGGGAGACCCAGTACTTC; cdr3_aa: CASSLAGVAGETQYF
d_call: TRBD2; clone_size: .; j_call: TRBJ2-2; v_call: TRBV7-3; cdr3_length: 14; cdr3_nt: TGTGCCAGCAGCTTCCTAGCGGGAGTTGGGGAGCTGTTTTTT; cdr3_aa: CASSFLAGVGELFF
d_call: .; clone_size: few; j_call: TRBJ2-7; v_call: TRBV5-1; cdr3_length: 13; cdr3_nt: TGCGCCAGCAGCTTGACATTTGCCTACGAGCAGTACTTC; cdr3_aa: CASSLTFAYEQYF
d_call: .; clone_size: .; j_call: TRBJ1-1; v_call: TRBV6-5; cdr3_length: 11; cdr3_nt: TGTGCCAGCAGTTACTCGGCACGAGCTTTCTTT; cdr3_aa: CASSYSARAFF
d_call: .; clone_size: .; j_call: TRBJ2-7; v_call: TRBV4-2; cdr3_length: 14; cdr3_nt: TGTGCCAGCAGCCAAGAGGCTACCCTCTACGAGCAGTACTTC; cdr3_aa: CASSQEATLYEQYF
d_call: .; clone_size: .; j_call: TRBJ2-7; v_call: TRBV4-1; cdr3_length: 16; cdr3_nt: TGCGCCAGCAGCCAAGTAATAGCGGCCAGCTCCTACGAGCAGTACTTC; cdr3_aa: CASSQVIAASSYEQYF
d_call: TRBD1; clone_size: .; j_call: TRBJ2-2; v_call: TRBV5-6; cdr3_length: 16; cdr3_nt: TGTGCCAGCAGCTTGTGGCGACAGGGGCTATCTAGGGGGCTGTTTTTT; cdr3_aa: CASSLWRQGLSRGLFF
d_call: .; clone_size: .; j_call: TRBJ2-7; v_call: TRBV5-1; cdr3_length: 11; cdr3_nt: TGCGCCAGCAGCTTGGGGGGCGAGCAGTACTTC; cdr3_aa: CASSLGGEQYF
d_call: .; clone_size: once; j_call: TRBJ1-5; v_call: TRBV27; cdr3_length: 13; cdr3_nt: TGTGCCAGCAGTTTCGGGGGCAATCAGCCCCAGCATTTT; cdr3_aa: CASSFGGNQPQHF
d_call: .; clone_size: once; j_call: TRBJ2-2; v_call: TRBV5-1; cdr3_length: 12; cdr3_nt: TGCGCCAGCAGTATGGTACTAGGGGAGCTGTTTTTT; cdr3_aa: CASSMVLGELFF
d_call: .; clone_size: .; j_call: TRBJ2-5; v_call: TRBV7-2; cdr3_length: 14; cdr3_nt: TGTGCCAGCAGCTCCTCCGGGACTCTGGAGACCCAGTACTTC; cdr3_aa: CASSSSGTLETQYF
d_call: TRBD1; clone_size: .; j_call: TRBJ1-5; v_call: TRBV12-3/TRBV12-4; cdr3_length: 13; cdr3_nt: TGTGCCAGCAGTCCAGGGGGCCGGGAGCCCCAGCATTTT; cdr3_aa: CASSPGGREPQHF
d_call: .; clone_size: .; j_call: TRBJ1-1; v_call: TRBV6-5; cdr3_length: 14; cdr3_nt: TGTGCCAGCAGTTACTCCGGCCTGGGGGCTGAAGCTTTCTTT; cdr3_aa: CASSYSGLGAEAFF
d_call: TRBD1; clone_size: .; j_call: TRBJ2-7; v_call: TRBV2; cdr3_length: 12; cdr3_nt: TGTGCCAGCGTGGGACAGGCCTACGAGCAGTACTTC; cdr3_aa: CASVGQAYEQYF
d_call: TRBD1; clone_size: once; j_call: TRBJ1-4; v_call: TRBV5-4; cdr3_length: 14; cdr3_nt: TGTGCCAGCACCCGACAGGGGCACGGTGAAAAACTGTTTTTT; cdr3_aa: CASTRQGHGEKLFF
d_call: .; clone_size: .; j_call: TRBJ2-6; v_call: TRBV5-1; cdr3_length: 19; cdr3_nt: TGCGCCAGCAGCGGTAACAGGTATCTCTCGAACTCTGGGGCCAACGTCCTGACTTTC; cdr3_aa: CASSGNRYLSNSGANVLTF
d_call: .; clone_size: .; j_call: TRBJ1-1; v_call: TRBV29-1; cdr3_length: 12; cdr3_nt: TGCAGCGTTGAAGGCACAGGAACTGAAGCTTTCTTT; cdr3_aa: CSVEGTGTEAFF
d_call: .; clone_size: once; j_call: TRBJ2-1; v_call: TRBV23-1; cdr3_length: 15; cdr3_nt: TGCGCCAGCAGTCCTCATCGACATCTGAACGATGAGCAGTTCTTC; cdr3_aa: CASSPHRHLNDEQFF
d_call: .; clone_size: .; j_call: TRBJ1-1; v_call: TRBV7-9; cdr3_length: 18; cdr3_nt: TGTGCCAGCAGCTCAGAGAGGGGGGGCGGAGGAGGGAGGACTGAAGCTTTCTTT; cdr3_aa: CASSSERGGGGGRTEAFF
d_call: .; clone_size: .; j_call: TRBJ2-5; v_call: TRBV6-5; cdr3_length: 15; cdr3_nt: TGTGCCAGCAGTTACAGGGACAAAGACCAAGAGACCCAGTACTTC; cdr3_aa: CASSYRDKDQETQYF